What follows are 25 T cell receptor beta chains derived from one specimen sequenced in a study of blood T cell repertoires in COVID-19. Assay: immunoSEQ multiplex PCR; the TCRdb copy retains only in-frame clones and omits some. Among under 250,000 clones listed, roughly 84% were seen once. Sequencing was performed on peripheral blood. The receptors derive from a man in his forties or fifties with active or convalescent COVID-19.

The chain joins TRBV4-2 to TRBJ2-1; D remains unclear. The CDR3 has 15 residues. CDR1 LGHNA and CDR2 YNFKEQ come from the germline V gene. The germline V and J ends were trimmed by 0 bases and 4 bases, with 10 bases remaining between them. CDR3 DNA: TGTGCCAGCAGCCAAGAGTGGGCTATGTACAATGAGCAGTTCTTC. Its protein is CASSQEWAMYNEQFF.

The DNA for the CDR3 is TGTGCCAGCAGTGATGAGGGACAGGGGGAAGAGACCCAGTACTTC. It translates to CASSDEGQGEETQYF. The chain is built from TRBV2 and TRBJ2-5, with 11 positions matching TRBD1. Germline V gene lookup returns CDR1 SNHLY and CDR2 FYNNEI. V shed 3 bases and J 3 bases; nucleotides not matched to a gene: 3. CDR3 size: 15 residues. Based on the CDR3 plus reference TRBV2 and TRBJ2-5, the full variable domain is EPEVTQTPSHQVTQMGQEVILRCVPISNHLYFYWYRQILGQKVEFLVSFYNNEISEKSEIFDDQFSVERPDGSNFTLKIRSTKLEDSAMYFCASSDEGQGEETQYFGPGTRLLVL.

The chain's CDR3 is CASSLATGSQQYV. In DNA, the CDR3 is TGTGCCAGCAGCTTAGCAACAGGGTCCCAGCAGTACGTC. This chain connects TRBV7-8 to TRBJ2-7, with D maybe TRBD1 (6 bases). The CDR3 runs to 13 residues. Trimming left V 0 bases short and J 8 bases short, with 11 bases between. Germline V gene data show CDR1 as SGHVS and CDR2 as FQNEAQ.

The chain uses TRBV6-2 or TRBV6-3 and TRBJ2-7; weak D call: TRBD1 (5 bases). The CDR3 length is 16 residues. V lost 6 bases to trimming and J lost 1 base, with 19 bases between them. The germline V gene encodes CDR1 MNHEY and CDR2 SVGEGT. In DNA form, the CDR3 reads TGTGCCAGCAGCCCTACTACAGGAATGTATTCCTACGAGCAGTACGTC. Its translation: CASSPTTGMYSYEQYV.

The CDR3 region is CASRWDRRTGSQETQYF. CDR3 DNA sequence: TGTGCCAGCAGATGGGACAGGAGAACAGGATCGCAGGAGACCCAGTACTTC. The chain links TRBV2 to TRBJ2-5; 8 nucleotides line up with TRBD1. From germline, CDR1 is SNHLY and CDR2 FYNNEI. The CDR3 is made up of 17 amino acids. Germline trimming cut 6 bases from V and 5 bases from J; bases unmatched to any gene: 17.

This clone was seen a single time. As DNA, the CDR3 is TGCGCCAGCAGCCAAGTAAGGGGGCGCTTTAATGAAAAACTGTTTTTT. Protein sequence: CASSQVRGRFNEKLFF. V usage is TRBV4-1 and J usage is TRBJ1-4; 7 bases match TRBD1. V lost 1 base to trimming and J lost 4 bases; unmatched junction nucleotides: 6. The germline V gene encodes CDR1 MGHRA and CDR2 YSYEKL. This CDR3 contains 16 residues.

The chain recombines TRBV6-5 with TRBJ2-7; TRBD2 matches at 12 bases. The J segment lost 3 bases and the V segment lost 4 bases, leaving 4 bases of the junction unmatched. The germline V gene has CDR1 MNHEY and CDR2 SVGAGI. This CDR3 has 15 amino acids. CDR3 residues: CASSSLAGGFYEQYF. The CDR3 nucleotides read TGTGCCAGCAGTTCTCTAGCGGGGGGGTTCTACGAGCAGTACTTC.

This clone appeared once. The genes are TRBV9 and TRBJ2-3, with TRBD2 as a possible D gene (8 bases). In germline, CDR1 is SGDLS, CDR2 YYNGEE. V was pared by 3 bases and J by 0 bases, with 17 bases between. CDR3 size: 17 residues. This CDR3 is CASSEGAGGPSTDTQYF. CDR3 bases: TGTGCCAGCAGCGAGGGGGCGGGAGGACCTAGCACAGATACGCAGTATTTT.

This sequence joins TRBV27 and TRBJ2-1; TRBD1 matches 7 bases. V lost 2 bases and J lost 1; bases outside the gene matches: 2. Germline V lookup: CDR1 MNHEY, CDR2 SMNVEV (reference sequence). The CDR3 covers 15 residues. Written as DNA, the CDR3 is TGTGCCAGCAGTTTAGGCAGGGGGTCCTACAATGAGCAGTTCTTC. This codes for CASSLGRGSYNEQFF.

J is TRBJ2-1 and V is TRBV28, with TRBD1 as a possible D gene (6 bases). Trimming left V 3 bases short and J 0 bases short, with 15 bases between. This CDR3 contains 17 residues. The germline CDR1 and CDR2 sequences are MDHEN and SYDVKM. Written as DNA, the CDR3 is TGTGCCAGCAGTTTTCCAGGGGATTGGAGCTCCTACAATGAGCAGTTCTTC. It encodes CASSFPGDWSSYNEQFF. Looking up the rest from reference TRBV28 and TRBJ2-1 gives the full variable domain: DVKVTQSSRYLVKRTGEKVFLECVQDMDHENMFWYRQDPGLGLRLIYFSYDVKMKEKGDIPEGYSVSREKKERFSLILESASTNQTSMYLCASSFPGDWSSYNEQFFGPGTRLTVL.

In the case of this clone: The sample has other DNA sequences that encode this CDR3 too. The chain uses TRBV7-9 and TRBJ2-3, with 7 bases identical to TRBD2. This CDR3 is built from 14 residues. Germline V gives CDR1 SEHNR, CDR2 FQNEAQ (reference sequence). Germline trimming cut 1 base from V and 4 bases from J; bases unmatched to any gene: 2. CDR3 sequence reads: CASSLGLAPDTQYF. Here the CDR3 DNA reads TGTGCCAGCAGCTTAGGACTAGCCCCAGATACGCAGTATTTT.

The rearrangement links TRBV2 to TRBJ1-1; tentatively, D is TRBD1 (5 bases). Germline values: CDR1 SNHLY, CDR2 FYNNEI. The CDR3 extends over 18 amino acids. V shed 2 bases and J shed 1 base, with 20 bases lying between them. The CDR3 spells CASSESGGIPPSNTEAFF. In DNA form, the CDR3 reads TGTGCCAGCAGTGAAAGCGGGGGTATACCCCCTTCGAACACTGAAGCTTTCTTT.

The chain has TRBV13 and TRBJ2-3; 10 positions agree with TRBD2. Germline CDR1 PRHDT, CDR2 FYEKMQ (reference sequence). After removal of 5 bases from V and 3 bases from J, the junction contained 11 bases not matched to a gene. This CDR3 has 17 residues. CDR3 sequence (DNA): TGTGCCAGCAGCCCTAAGGCCCTAGCGGGGGCAACAGATACGCAGTATTTT. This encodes CASSPKALAGATDTQYF. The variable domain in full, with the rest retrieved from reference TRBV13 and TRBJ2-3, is AAGVIQSPRHLIKEKRETATLKCYPIPRHDTVYWYQQGPGQDPQFLISFYEKMQSDKGSIPDRFSAQQFSDYHSELNMSSLELGDSALYFCASSPKALAGATDTQYFGPGTRLTVL.

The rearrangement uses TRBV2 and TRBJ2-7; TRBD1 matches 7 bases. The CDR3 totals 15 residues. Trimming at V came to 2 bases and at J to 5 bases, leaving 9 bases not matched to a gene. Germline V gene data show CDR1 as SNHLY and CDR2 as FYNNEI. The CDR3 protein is CASSENGDRLHEQYF. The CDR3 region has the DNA TGTGCCAGCAGTGAAAACGGGGACAGACTCCACGAGCAGTACTTC. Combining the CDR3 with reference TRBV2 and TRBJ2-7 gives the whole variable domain EPEVTQTPSHQVTQMGQEVILRCVPISNHLYFYWYRQILGQKVEFLVSFYNNEISEKSEIFDDQFSVERPDGSNFTLKIRSTKLEDSAMYFCASSENGDRLHEQYFGPGTRLTVT.

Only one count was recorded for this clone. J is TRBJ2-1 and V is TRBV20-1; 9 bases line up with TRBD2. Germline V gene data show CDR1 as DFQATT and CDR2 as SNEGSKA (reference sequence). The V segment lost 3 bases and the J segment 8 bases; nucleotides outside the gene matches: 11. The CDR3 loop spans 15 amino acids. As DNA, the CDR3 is TGCAGTGCTAGTAGTCCTAGCGGGGTCTTGGATGAGCAGTTCTTC. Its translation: CSASSPSGVLDEQFF.

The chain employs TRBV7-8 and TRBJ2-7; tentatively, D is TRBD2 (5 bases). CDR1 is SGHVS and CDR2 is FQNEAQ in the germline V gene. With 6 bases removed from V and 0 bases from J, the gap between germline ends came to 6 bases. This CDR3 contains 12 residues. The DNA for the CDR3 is TGTGCCAGCAGAGAGGGCTCCTACGAGCAGTACTTC. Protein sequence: CASREGSYEQYF.

The CDR3 DNA reads TGCAGTGCTAGTAAGGCAGGGGGCGCCTTTGGTGGCGGGGAGCTGTTTTTT. This encodes CSASKAGGAFGGGELFF. This sequence joins TRBV20-1 and TRBJ2-2; 8 nucleotides align to TRBD1. Trimming cost V 3 bases and J 7 bases; bases outside gene matches: 16. The germline CDR1 and CDR2 sequences are DFQATT and SNEGSKA (reference sequence). The CDR3 consists of 17 residues.

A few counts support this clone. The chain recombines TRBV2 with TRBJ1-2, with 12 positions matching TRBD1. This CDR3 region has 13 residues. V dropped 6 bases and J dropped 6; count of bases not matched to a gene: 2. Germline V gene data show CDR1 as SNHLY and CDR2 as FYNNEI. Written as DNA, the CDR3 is TGTGCCAGCAGGGGACAGGGGGCCGATGGCTACACCTTC. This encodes CASRGQGADGYTF.

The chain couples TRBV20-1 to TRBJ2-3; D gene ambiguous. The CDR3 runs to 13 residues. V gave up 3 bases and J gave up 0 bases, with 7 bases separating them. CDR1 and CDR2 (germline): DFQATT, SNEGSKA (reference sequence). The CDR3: CSASMASTDTQYF. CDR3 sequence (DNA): TGCAGTGCTAGTATGGCTAGCACAGATACGCAGTATTTT.

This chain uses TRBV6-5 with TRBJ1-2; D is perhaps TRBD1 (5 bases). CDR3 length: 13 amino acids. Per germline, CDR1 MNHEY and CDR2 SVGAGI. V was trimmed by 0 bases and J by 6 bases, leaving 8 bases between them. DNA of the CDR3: TGTGCCAGCAGTTACTCTGGGGGGGATGGCTACACCTTC. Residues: CASSYSGGDGYTF.

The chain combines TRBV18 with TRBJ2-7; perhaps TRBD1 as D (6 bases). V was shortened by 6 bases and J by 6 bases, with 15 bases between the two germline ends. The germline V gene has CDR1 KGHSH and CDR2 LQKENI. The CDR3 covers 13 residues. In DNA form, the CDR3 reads TGTGCCAGCTCGGCCACAGGGTATGGCGAGCAGTACGTC. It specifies CASSATGYGEQYV.

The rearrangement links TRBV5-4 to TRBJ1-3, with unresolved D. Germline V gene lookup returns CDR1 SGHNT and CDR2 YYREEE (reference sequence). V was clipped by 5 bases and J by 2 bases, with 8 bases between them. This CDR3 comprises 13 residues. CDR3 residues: CASRPRTGNTIYF. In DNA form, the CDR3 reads TGTGCCAGCAGGCCTAGGACTGGAAACACCATATATTTT.

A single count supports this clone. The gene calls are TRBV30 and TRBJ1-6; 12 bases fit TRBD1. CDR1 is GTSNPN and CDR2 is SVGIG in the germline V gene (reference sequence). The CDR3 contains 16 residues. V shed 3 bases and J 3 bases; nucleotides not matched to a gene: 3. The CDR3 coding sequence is TGTGCCTGGAGGGGGACAGGGGGCTTCTATAATTCACCCCTCCACTTT. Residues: CAWRGTGGFYNSPLHF.

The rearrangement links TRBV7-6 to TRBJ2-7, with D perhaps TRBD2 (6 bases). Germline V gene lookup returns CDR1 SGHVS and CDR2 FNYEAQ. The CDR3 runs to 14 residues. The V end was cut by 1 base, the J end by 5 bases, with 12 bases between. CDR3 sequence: CASSLDVTRDEQYF. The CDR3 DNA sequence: TGTGCCAGCAGCTTAGACGTGACTAGGGACGAGCAGTACTTC.

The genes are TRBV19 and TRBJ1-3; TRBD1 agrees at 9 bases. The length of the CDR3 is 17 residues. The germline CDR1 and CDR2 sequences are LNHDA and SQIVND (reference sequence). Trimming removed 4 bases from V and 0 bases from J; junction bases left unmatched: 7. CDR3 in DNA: TGTGCCAGTAGTACTCCCGGGACAGGGAACTCTGGAAACACCATATATTTT. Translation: CASSTPGTGNSGNTIYF.